Below are 6 T cell receptor beta chains sequenced from a single sample in a study of Ad26.COV2.S vaccination and SARS-CoV-2 variants. Clones were read by immunoSEQ multiplex PCR, and TCRdb kept only the in-frame ones, dropping some. The sample shows roughly 240,000 clones, approximately 90% of them seen only once. Noted treatment: about 20 received Ad26.COV2.S at low or high dose, single or two shots; roughly five received placebo; per-sample allocation not given. Sampling took place 63 days after the first vaccine or placebo injection. The material was peripheral blood, obtained in a trial of Ad26.COV2.S vaccine versus placebo. The receptors stem from a person aged 18-60 years who received the Ad26.COV2.S COVID-19 vaccine or a placebo.

The rearrangement links TRBV11-2 to TRBJ1-2; D unclear. This CDR3 comprises 15 residues. Trimming cost V 0 bases and J 5 bases, with 13 bases left between them. Germline CDR1 is SGHAT and CDR2 is FQNNGV. The CDR3 bases are TGTGCCAGCAGCTTAGATCGGGCTCCGCGGTATGGCTACACCTTC. Residues: CASSLDRAPRYGYTF.

The chain employs TRBV6-2 or TRBV6-3 and TRBJ2-7; D is tentatively TRBD1 or TRBD2 (5 bases each). V shed 4 bases and J shed 0 bases, with 10 bases lying between them. The CDR3 runs to 14 residues. Germline lookup yields CDR1 MNHEY and CDR2 SVGEGT. The CDR3 reads CASSSRDPSYEQYF. Written as DNA, the CDR3 is TGTGCCAGCAGTTCCCGGGACCCCTCCTACGAGCAGTACTTC.

This chain connects TRBV27 to TRBJ2-7; D is uncertain. This CDR3 has 15 amino acids. V was shortened by 0 bases and J by 2 bases, with 11 bases between the two germline ends. Germline-derived CDR1 and CDR2 are MNHEY and SMNVEV (reference sequence). The CDR3 DNA follows: TGTGCCAGCAGTTTATCCAGGCGCCCCCCCTACGAGCAGTACTTC. It specifies CASSLSRRPPYEQYF.

V and J are TRBV5-4 and TRBJ2-7, with 8 nucleotides matching TRBD2. V dropped 4 bases and J dropped 0; count of bases not matched to a gene: 3. The CDR3 covers 14 residues. The germline V gene encodes CDR1 SGHNT and CDR2 YYREEE (reference sequence). CDR3 DNA: TGTGCCAGCAGCCTTACTAGCGGCTCCTACGAGCAGTACTTC. This translates into CASSLTSGSYEQYF.

V gene TRBV13 combines with J gene TRBJ1-5; possible D gene TRBD1, 6 bases. CDR3 length: 15 residues. Trimming removed 5 bases from V and 0 bases from J, with 11 bases in between. CDR1 is PRHDT and CDR2 is FYEKMQ in the germline V gene (reference sequence). CDR3 in amino acids: CASSLYRDSNQPQHF. The DNA of the CDR3 is TGTGCCAGCAGCCTTTACAGGGATAGCAATCAGCCCCAGCATTTT.

The chain couples TRBV5-5 to TRBJ1-5, with TRBD1 matching 10 bases. The CDR3 extends over 18 amino acids. Germline V gives CDR1 SGHKS, CDR2 YYEKEE (reference sequence). The V gene end was trimmed by 3 bases and the J gene end by 0 bases; junction bases not matched to a gene: 9. The CDR3 sequence: CASSSRDRGLHSNQPQHF. The CDR3, as DNA: TGTGCCAGCAGCTCCCGGGACAGGGGCCTTCATAGCAATCAGCCCCAGCATTTT.